The table lists the clone carrying this T cell receptor (beta chain) with a few counts. Its antigen is as yet unknown. Constant-segment primers served in 5'RACE that generated TCR alpha and TCR beta cDNA libraries bearing sample barcodes and UMIs. TCRdb reprocessed the 5' RACE reads via MiXCR and lists one record per CDR3 protein. The sample has about 400,000 distinct CDR3 sequences; approximately 15% are singletons. The sample originates from a study of T-cell memory formation after mild COVID-19. The germline gives CDR1 SGHRS, CDR2 YFSETQ. CDR3 length: 15 residues. With 6 bases removed from V and 2 bases from J, the gap between germline ends came to 17 bases. Study-wide findings and caveats: Day 15 to 85 contracting clones showed balanced CD4/CD8; day 15 to 37 expanders favored CD4+. Shrinking CD4+ clones were chiefly CM and EM; CD8+ ones were chiefly EMRA.

The chain employs TRBV5-1 and TRBJ2-5, with a tentative D call TRBD2 (5 bases). Sequencing was done on a sample of PBMCs or a T cell subset sorted from them (not recorded which). The clonotype originates from a man between 18 and 29 years old who had mild COVID-19 (a few samples of this study predate the infection). Cell type and time point are not known. The CDR3 coding sequence is TGCGCCAGCACCTCCCCGGAGGCCAGACAAGAGACCCAGTACTTC. This codes for CASTSPEARQETQYF.